Listed here are 31 T cell receptor beta chains from one sample, sequenced in a study of cytomegalovirus exposure and HLA in healthy donors. PCR involved 60 Vbeta and 13 Jbeta primers. Clones were sequenced by immunoSEQ multiplex PCR, and TCRdb holds only the in-frame ones, with some missing. The sample shows tens of thousands of clones, roughly 70% of them seen only once. Sequenced input: PBMCs. These receptors originate from a male donor in good health and CMV-seropositive.

The chain joins TRBV5-4 to TRBJ2-7; perhaps TRBD2 as D (6 bases). The CDR3 is 15 amino acids. Germline V gene lookup returns CDR1 SGHNT and CDR2 YYREEE (reference sequence). Between the trimmed V and J ends, which lost 3 bases and 4 bases, there was a span of 17 bases. The CDR3 loop is CASSSEPGREYEQYF. CDR3 bases: TGTGCCAGCAGCTCCGAACCGGGACGGGAGTACGAGCAGTACTTC. The variable domain in full, with the rest retrieved from reference TRBV5-4 and TRBJ2-7, is ETGVTQSPTHLIKTRGQQVTLRCSSQSGHNTVSWYQQALGQGPQFIFQYYREEENGRGNFPPRFSGLQFPNYSSELNVNALELDDSALYLCASSSEPGREYEQYFGPGTRLTVT.

V is TRBV21-1 and J is TRBJ1-5. TRBV21-1 is a known pseudogene. The CDR3 is made up of 15 amino acids. CDR3 sequence reads: CASSMRGPAGQPQHF. CDR3 sequence (DNA): TGTGCCAGCAGCATGAGGGGCCCAGCGGGTCAGCCCCAGCATTTT.

This clone was observed a handful of times. The rearrangement uses TRBV11-2 and TRBJ2-2; 11 bases are a match to TRBD2. The CDR3 runs 19 residues. Germline CDR1 reads SGHAT; CDR2 reads FQNNGV. V dropped 5 bases and J dropped 9; count of bases not matched to a gene: 20. DNA for the CDR3: TGTGCCAGCAGCCTAGGGGCCCCCTTAGCGGGGGGGCAGATCAGGGAGCTGTTTTTT. It translates to CASSLGAPLAGGQIRELFF.

V is TRBV28 and J is TRBJ1-2; 9 bases match TRBD1. CDR3 size: 15 residues. The V segment lost 4 bases and the J segment 3 bases; nucleotides outside the gene matches: 6. The germline CDR1 and CDR2 sequences are MDHEN and SYDVKM. The CDR3 DNA reads as TGTGCCAGCAGTTCCGGACAGGGGACAGACTATGGCTACACCTTC. Amino acid sequence: CASSSGQGTDYGYTF.

This clone was found a few times. The chain is built from TRBV7-2 and TRBJ2-3, with TRBD1 identical over 7 bases. The germline V gene encodes CDR1 SGHTA and CDR2 FQGNSA. The CDR3 is 14 amino acids. V was pared by 5 bases and J by 6 bases, with 8 bases of the junction left unmatched. CDR3 coding DNA: TGTGCCAGCAGCCTGGGTGGACAGGACGATACGCAGTATTTT. This translates into CASSLGGQDDTQYF.

The CDR3 loop is CAWSGEPYYTF. The CDR3 DNA follows: TGTGCCTGGAGTGGTGAGCCTTACTACACCTTC. The rearrangement uses TRBV30 and TRBJ1-2; D remains unclear. The CDR3 length is 11 residues. Trimming cost V 1 base and J 10 bases, with 10 bases left between them. Germline CDR1 is GTSNPN and CDR2 is SVGIG (reference sequence).

In its sample, this clone was seen a few times. The chain has TRBV6-6 and TRBJ1-1; perhaps TRBD1 as D (6 bases). This CDR3 region has 11 residues. The ends were cut back, 4 bases at V and 11 bases at J, with 11 bases in the middle. Germline CDR1 MNHNY, CDR2 SVGAGI (reference sequence). CDR3 sequence (DNA): TGTGCCAGCAGTTTGACAGGTTTGGCTTTCTTT. Translated: CASSLTGLAFF.

This clone has only one observation. The J gene is TRBJ2-7, the V gene TRBV9; D may be TRBD2 (6 bases). This CDR3 contains 14 residues. V was shortened by 0 bases and J by 2 bases, with 9 bases between the two germline ends. Germline CDR1 SGDLS, CDR2 YYNGEE. This chain's CDR3 is CASSVDVAAYEQYF. The CDR3 region has the DNA TGTGCCAGCAGCGTAGATGTAGCGGCCTACGAGCAGTACTTC.

This chain connects TRBV10-1 to TRBJ1-3; unclear D gene. The germline CDR1 and CDR2 sequences are WNHNN and SYGVQD (reference sequence). The CDR3 is 15 amino acids. The V end lost 0 bases, the J end lost 0 bases, and 6 bases lay between the germline ends. CDR3 bases: TGCGCCAGCAGTGAGTCCAGAATCTCTGGAAACACCATATATTTT. Translated: CASSESRISGNTIYF.

This chain links TRBV7-9 with TRBJ2-2; 8 bases map to TRBD2. V shed 5 bases and J 5 bases; nucleotides not matched to a gene: 7. The V gene's germline CDR1 is SEHNR and CDR2 FQNEAQ (reference sequence). The CDR3 spans 15 residues. CDR3 bases: TGTGCCAGCAGCGCGGGACTAGTAGGGACCGGGGAGCTGTTTTTT. Its protein is CASSAGLVGTGELFF.

The rearrangement joins TRBV6-5 to TRBJ1-2; D remains ambiguous. Trimming took off 4 bases at V and 2 bases at J, with 8 bases between the two ends. Per the germline V gene, CDR1 is MNHEY and CDR2 is SVGAGI. This CDR3 is built from 13 residues. This CDR3 reads CASSSGSNYGYTF. CDR3 DNA sequence: TGTGCCAGCAGTTCCGGGTCCAACTATGGCTACACCTTC.

CDR3 sequence reads: CASSPGLGFEQFF. The CDR3 DNA reads TGTGCCAGCAGTCCCGGACTCGGCTTTGAGCAGTTCTTC. J is TRBJ2-1 and V is TRBV27; D is perhaps TRBD2 (5 bases). Germline V lookup: CDR1 MNHEY, CDR2 SMNVEV (reference sequence). With 5 bases removed from V and 9 bases from J, the gap between germline ends came to 14 bases. This CDR3 has 13 amino acids.

The chain joins TRBV9 to TRBJ2-1, with D tentatively TRBD1 (5 bases). Per germline, CDR1 SGDLS and CDR2 YYNGEE. The CDR3 extends over 14 amino acids. V lost 3 bases, J lost 7 bases, and 14 bases lay in between. In DNA, the CDR3 is TGTGCCAGCAGCGCCGAGCTAAGGGGAAATGAGCAGTTCTTC. It translates to CASSAELRGNEQFF. Full variable domain (remainder filled in from reference TRBV9 and TRBJ2-1): DSGVTQTPKHLITATGQRVTLRCSPRSGDLSVYWYQQSLDQGLQFLIQYYNGEERAKGNILERFSAQQFPDLHSELNLSSLELGDSALYFCASSAELRGNEQFFGPGTRLTVL.

The chain joins TRBV6-1 to TRBJ2-7; the D gene is possibly TRBD2 (6 bases). This CDR3 spans 14 amino acids. Trimming took 2 bases from V and 7 from J, leaving 15 bases between them. CDR1 is MNHNS, CDR2 SASEGT, per germline. The CDR3 region has the DNA TGTGCCAGCAGTGAATCCCCGGGGGTCGGGGAGCAGTACTTC. It codes for CASSESPGVGEQYF.

The chain uses TRBV5-4 and TRBJ2-3; the match to TRBD2 covers 9 bases. V was pared by 4 bases and J by 2 bases, with 5 bases of the junction left unmatched. This CDR3 region has 15 residues. From germline, CDR1 is SGHNT and CDR2 YYREEE (reference sequence). The CDR3 here is CASSPLAGVTDTQYF. The CDR3 DNA reads as TGTGCCAGCAGCCCCTTAGCGGGAGTCACAGATACGCAGTATTTT.

The chain carries TRBV6-1 and TRBJ2-6; possible D gene TRBD1, 5 bases. The CDR3 has 14 amino acids. V lost 5 bases, J lost 4 bases, and 9 bases lay in between. Germline lookup yields CDR1 MNHNS and CDR2 SASEGT. CDR3 loop: CASSRQPGANVLTF. DNA for the CDR3: TGTGCCAGCAGTAGACAGCCCGGGGCCAACGTCCTGACTTTC.

The chain is built from TRBV9 and TRBJ2-1; unclear D gene. Germline values: CDR1 SGDLS, CDR2 YYNGEE. This CDR3 spans 14 amino acids. The V gene lost 0 bases and the J gene lost 1 base, with 5 bases spanning the gap. The CDR3 is CASSVELSYNEQFF. Here the CDR3 DNA reads TGTGCCAGCAGCGTAGAGCTTTCCTACAATGAGCAGTTCTTC.

The CDR3, as DNA: TGTGCCAGCAGCTTTTCCGCCGGGACCCAGTACTTC. This encodes CASSFSAGTQYF. The chain couples TRBV13 to TRBJ2-5; D is unresolved. This CDR3 region has 12 residues. V dropped 3 bases and J dropped 7 bases, with 9 bases sitting between them. CDR1 and CDR2 (germline): PRHDT, FYEKMQ (reference sequence).

In its sample, this clone is medium-sized. The chain recombines TRBV19 with TRBJ1-1, with D uncertain. V gave up 7 bases and J gave up 1 base, with 10 bases separating them. CDR3 length: 13 amino acids. In germline, CDR1 is LNHDA, CDR2 SQIVND (reference sequence). CDR3 protein: CASKGGENTEAFF. CDR3 DNA sequence: TGTGCCAGTAAAGGAGGAGAGAACACTGAAGCTTTCTTT.

This clone has a single count. The rearrangement links TRBV27 to TRBJ1-1; TRBD1 is a possible D gene (5 bases). Germline loops: CDR1 MNHEY, CDR2 SMNVEV (reference sequence). CDR3 length equals 13 residues. Trimming took 2 bases from V and 3 from J, leaving 7 bases between them. CDR3 in DNA: TGTGCCAGCAGTTTACTGGGGCACACTGAAGCTTTCTTT. This sequence encodes CASSLLGHTEAFF.

This chain joins TRBV7-9 and TRBJ2-5; 7 nucleotides agree with TRBD1. The J call is doubtful: the DNA matches TRBJ2-7 better. The CDR3 has 14 amino acids. Germline CDR1 and CDR2: SEHNR and FQNEAQ (reference sequence). The CDR3 DNA reads as TGTGCCAGCACAGGTTGGACAGGCGGCCACGAGCAGTACTTC. This gives the protein CASTGWTGGHEQYF.

The chain has TRBV6-5 and TRBJ2-5; D is perhaps TRBD2 (8 bases). The CDR3 spans 16 residues. Looked up from germline, CDR1 is MNHEY and CDR2 is SVGAGI. Between the trimmed V and J ends, which lost 0 bases and 5 bases, there was a span of 16 bases. The CDR3 bases are TGTGCCAGCAGTTACTCCCGGGAGGGGGCGGGGGAGACCCAGTACTTC. Its translation: CASSYSREGAGETQYF.

The chain has TRBV25-1 and TRBJ1-4; no clear D. Trimming removed 2 bases from V and 4 bases from J, with 5 bases in between. The CDR3 loop spans 13 amino acids. CDR1 is MGHDK and CDR2 is SYGVNS in the germline V gene. The DNA of the CDR3 is TGTGCCAGCAGTGAAGGAGGTAATGAAAAACTGTTTTTT. Protein: CASSEGGNEKLFF.

The chain links TRBV30 to TRBJ1-5, with D perhaps TRBD1 (6 bases). Per germline, CDR1 GTSNPN and CDR2 SVGIG (reference sequence). The V end lost 3 bases, the J end lost 1 base, and 13 bases lay between the germline ends. The CDR3 spans 15 residues. The CDR3 DNA follows: TGTGCCTGGAGCCGAGGGGGTGGAAGCAATCAGCCCCAGCATTTT. It yields the protein CAWSRGGGSNQPQHF. The full variable domain, with the rest looked up from reference TRBV30 and TRBJ1-5, is SQTIHQWPATLVQPVGSPLSLECTVEGTSNPNLYWYRQAAGRGLQLLFYSVGIGQISSEVPQNLSASRPQDRQFILSSKKLLLSDSGFYLCAWSRGGGSNQPQHFGDGTRLSIL.

The V call is TRBV7-3, the J call TRBJ2-5; 9 bases map to TRBD2. Unmatched junction bases numbered 2, after V lost 4 bases and J lost 5 bases. Germline lookup yields CDR1 SGHTA and CDR2 FQGTGA. The CDR3 has 13 amino acids. The CDR3 DNA follows: TGTGCCAGCAGCTCGGGACTAGCTGAGACCCAGTACTTC. Amino acids: CASSSGLAETQYF.

CDR3 protein: CASSYRTSGSETQYF. CDR3 DNA: TGTGCCAGCAGTTACAGGACTAGCGGGAGCGAGACCCAGTACTTC. The rearrangement joins TRBV28 to TRBJ2-5, with 13 bases that match TRBD2. V gave up 4 bases and J gave up 5 bases; unmatched junction bases: 4. The CDR3 spans 15 residues. CDR1 is MDHEN and CDR2 is SYDVKM in the germline V gene. The entire variable domain, with the rest obtained from reference TRBV28 and TRBJ2-5, is as follows: DVKVTQSSRYLVKRTGEKVFLECVQDMDHENMFWYRQDPGLGLRLIYFSYDVKMKEKGDIPEGYSVSREKKERFSLILESASTNQTSMYLCASSYRTSGSETQYFGPGTRLLVL.

The gene calls are TRBV7-6 and TRBJ2-2, with 9 bases fitting TRBD1. After removal of 4 bases from V and 7 bases from J, the junction contained 10 bases not matched to a gene. Per the germline V gene, CDR1 is SGHVS and CDR2 is FNYEAQ. This CDR3 has 16 residues. The CDR3 nucleotides are TGTGCCAGCAGCTCAACGGGGGACAGGGCTGTCGGGGAGCTGTTTTTT. It encodes CASSSTGDRAVGELFF.

V gene TRBV27 combines with J gene TRBJ2-7; the D gene is possibly TRBD1 (5 bases). This CDR3 contains 13 residues. Trimming took off 3 bases at V and 2 bases at J, with 8 bases between the two ends. Germline V gives CDR1 MNHEY, CDR2 SMNVEV (reference sequence). The CDR3 loop is CASSLTATYEQYF. Here the CDR3 DNA reads TGTGCCAGCAGTTTGACAGCTACCTACGAGCAGTACTTC.

V and J are TRBV6-1 and TRBJ2-3; D gene ambiguous. Trimming took off 4 bases at V and 1 base at J, with 12 bases between the two ends. The CDR3 has 15 residues. Germline assignment: CDR1 MNHNS and CDR2 SASEGT. For the CDR3, the DNA is TGTGCCAGCAGTGGTGAATGGAGTGGCACAGATACGCAGTATTTT. It encodes CASSGEWSGTDTQYF.

The chain links TRBV14 to TRBJ2-5, with D perhaps matching TRBD2 (7 bases). Per the germline V gene, CDR1 is SGHDN and CDR2 is FVKESK. V was shortened by 0 bases and J by 9 bases, with 23 bases between the two germline ends. The CDR3 runs 17 residues. The CDR3 bases are TGTGCCAGCAGCCAAGATTTCGCCCGACGGGGGGCCTCGGCCCAGTACTTC. It codes for CASSQDFARRGASAQYF.

This clone turned up a few times. J is TRBJ2-7 and V is TRBV11-3; 12 bases line up with TRBD1. CDR3 size: 17 residues. V lost 5 bases, J lost 0 bases, and 8 bases stayed unmatched. The germline gives CDR1 SGHNT, CDR2 YENEEA. The DNA of the CDR3 is TGTGCCAGCAGCCTCGGGACAGGGGGCTCGAGCTCCTACGAGCAGTACTTC. Protein sequence: CASSLGTGGSSSYEQYF.